A single sample gave rise to the 5 T cell receptor beta chains below, sequenced in a study of monozygotic twins with inflammatory bowel disease. Following a re-call of the 5' RACE reads, TCRdb has one entry per CDR3 protein and lacks DNA. The specimen's table records some 83,000 distinct CDR3 sequences. Sequenced: blood. Every receptor here comes from a human donor with ulcerative colitis or Crohn's disease, or a healthy co-twin of an affected twin (not recorded which).

This chain joins TRBV20-1 and TRBJ2-5; TCRdb gives TRBD1 as the D gene, but with no DNA this cannot be confirmed. Germline V gene data show CDR1 as DFQATT and CDR2 as SNEGSKA (reference sequence). The length of the CDR3 is 15 residues. CDR3 residues: CSARDLGGRGETQYF.

V is TRBV12-3 or TRBV12-4 and J is TRBJ2-1; TCRdb lists TRBD1, though no DNA is available to test this call. This CDR3 region has 16 residues. This chain's CDR3 is CASTRLGAGSYNEQFF.

The gene calls are TRBV7-2 and TRBJ1-2. CDR1 is SGHTA and CDR2 is FQGNSA in the germline V gene. The CDR3 extends over 14 amino acids. CDR3 sequence: CASSPSPTNYGYTF.

The CDR3 here is CSAPDPQRGSNQPQHF. The gene calls are TRBV20-1 and TRBJ1-5. The CDR3 is made up of 16 amino acids. Germline CDR1 DFQATT, CDR2 SNEGSKA (reference sequence).

This chain uses TRBV6-5 with TRBJ1-6. The CDR3 runs 16 residues. Germline loops: CDR1 MNHEY, CDR2 SVGAGI. The CDR3 is CASSYSRIAYNSPLHF.